Listed below are T cell receptor beta chains from one sample, sequenced in a study of blood T cell repertoires in COVID-19. Assay used: immunoSEQ multiplex PCR; TCRdb lists only in-frame clones, some missing. The sample holds 30,000 to 35,000 clones, 85% to 90% seen once. The specimen was peripheral blood. Receptors were obtained from an elderly man with acute or convalescent COVID-19. Each CDR3 is given with its conserved first and last residue. Each record gives: D gene, V gene, J gene, clone size, CDR3 protein, CDR3 DNA. The D gene is left open where the match is weak. Some rows mark clone size as missing; the rest say once, few, many or name a class of expanded clone.

TRBD1	TRBV11-2	TRBJ2-1	once	CASSLSTGTGGYNEQFF	TGTGCCAGCAGCTTATCGACCGGGACAGGGGGCTACAATGAGCAGTTCTTC
TRBD1	TRBV27	TRBJ2-3	.	CASSWTGRGTQYF	TGTGCCAGCAGTTGGACAGGAAGAGGTACGCAGTATTTT
TRBD1	TRBV11-2	TRBJ1-2	few	CASSYPPDRAGDTGYGYTF	TGTGCCAGCAGCTACCCCCCGGACAGGGCTGGTGATACGGGCTATGGCTACACCTTC
TRBD1	TRBV4-1	TRBJ2-3	.	CASSRTGVVDTQYF	TGCGCCAGCAGCCGGACAGGGGTGGTAGATACGCAGTATTTT
.	TRBV7-9	TRBJ1-6	.	CASRFGEVNSPLHF	TGTGCCAGCAGATTCGGGGAGGTTAATTCACCCCTCCACTTT
.	TRBV12-3/TRBV12-4	TRBJ1-5	few	CASSFRNQPQHF	TGTGCCAGCAGTTTCAGGAATCAGCCCCAGCATTTT
TRBD1	TRBV19	TRBJ2-7	.	CASSIGDSNRRHF	TGTGCCAGTAGTATAGGGGACAGTAACCGACGACACTTC
TRBD1	TRBV2	TRBJ1-5	.	CASTRDRANQPQHF	TGTGCCAGCACTAGAGACAGGGCTAATCAGCCCCAGCATTTT
TRBD1	TRBV5-4	TRBJ1-2	.	CASSLRDRGLGGYTF	TGTGCCAGCAGCTTAAGAGACAGGGGCCTCGGGGGCTACACCTTC
TRBD2	TRBV7-7	TRBJ2-7	.	CASSRKGLAGENCYEQYF	TGTGCTAGCAGCCGCAAGGGGCTAGCGGGAGAAAACTGCTACGAGCAGTACTTC
.	TRBV29-1	TRBJ2-5	.	CSVSQDQETQYF	TGCAGCGTGTCTCAGGACCAAGAGACCCAGTACTTC
TRBD1	TRBV6-5	TRBJ2-5	.	CASSADRGGRETQYF	TGTGCCAGCAGCGCCGACAGGGGGGGTCGGGAGACCCAGTACTTC
.	TRBV27	TRBJ2-3	.	CASSLEALDTQYF	TGTGCCAGCAGTTTAGAAGCCCTAGATACGCAGTATTTT
.	TRBV29-1	TRBJ2-1	.	CSVERLLVVEEQFF	TGCAGCGTTGAAAGACTTTTGGTGGTCGAGGAGCAGTTCTTC
TRBD1	TRBV12-5	TRBJ1-1	.	CASGLGTGTNTEAFF	TGTGCTAGTGGTTTAGGGACAGGGACCAACACTGAAGCTTTCTTT
TRBD1	TRBV12-5	TRBJ1-1	.	CASGLVIDRGRVTEAFF	TGTGCTAGTGGTTTGGTAATCGACAGGGGGCGAGTTACTGAAGCTTTCTTT